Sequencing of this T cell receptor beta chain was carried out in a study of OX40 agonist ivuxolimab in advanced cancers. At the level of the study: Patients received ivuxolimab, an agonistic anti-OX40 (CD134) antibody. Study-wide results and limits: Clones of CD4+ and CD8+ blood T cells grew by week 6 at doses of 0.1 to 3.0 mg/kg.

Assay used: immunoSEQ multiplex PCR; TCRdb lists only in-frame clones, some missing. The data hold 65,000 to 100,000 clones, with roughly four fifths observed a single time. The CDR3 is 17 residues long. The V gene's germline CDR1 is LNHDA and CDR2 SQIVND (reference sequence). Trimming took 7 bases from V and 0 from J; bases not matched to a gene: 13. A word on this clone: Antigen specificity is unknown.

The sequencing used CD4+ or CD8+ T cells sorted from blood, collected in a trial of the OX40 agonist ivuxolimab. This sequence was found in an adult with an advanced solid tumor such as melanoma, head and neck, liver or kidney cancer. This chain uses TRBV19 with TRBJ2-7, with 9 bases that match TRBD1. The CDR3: CASTSRGTGPSSYEQYV. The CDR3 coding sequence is TGTGCCAGTACGTCCCGGGGGACAGGGCCGAGCTCCTACGAGCAGTACGTC.